This T cell receptor beta chain is from a study of tumor-infiltrating lymphocytes in primary liver carcinoma. The overall study: Patients of both sexes were 30 to 69 years old. Regarding the study as a whole: The proportion of top clones found throughout all five tumor regions was only about 7-24%.

The germline V gene has CDR1 SGHAT and CDR2 FQNNGV. V was clipped by 5 bases and J by 4 bases, with 5 bases between them. CDR3 length: 11 amino acids. A primer matching the constant region was used to make TCR beta cDNA from 500 ng of total RNA. Employing slightly modified ARM-PCR, three nested multiplex PCR rounds were run, and these gave rise to the TCR beta libraries. TRBV1-TRBV30 forward primers paired with a C-beta reverse primer were used in the first two PCR rounds, which ran about 11 cycles each. TCRdb reanalysed the multiplex PCR reads using MiXCR and keeps one entry per CDR3 protein. The data show 90,000 to 150,000 distinct CDR3 sequences, 50% to 65% seen once. Bulk tissue was left unsorted, and RNA and DNA were co-extracted from about 20-30 mg of it. Patients carried chronic HBV infection without prior treatment. This clonotype was counted many times. No antigen is known for it.

This TCR derives from a woman aged 60-70 years with primary liver carcinoma and hepatitis B virus infection. The rearrangement uses TRBV11-2 and TRBJ1-2; D is undetermined. Sequencing used liver tumor tissue from sampling region 1. Subset defined: tumor region T1, superior pole. DNA of the CDR3: TGTGCCAGCAGCCCCGCCTATGGCTACACCTTC. Translation: CASSPAYGYTF.